Each of the 7 T cell receptor beta chains below was sequenced from the same sample in a study of CD8 T cells in Susac syndrome. With random hexamers, about 0.5 to 1 ug RNA was reverse transcribed. TCRdb re-called the immunoSEQ multiplex PCR reads with MiXCR, one entry per CDR3 protein. The data show about 150,000 distinct CDR3 sequences, with 94% seen just once and roughly 0.2% held by the top ten. The sample was CD8+ T cells from PBMCs. Source of these receptors: a human donor with multiple sclerosis.

This chain uses TRBV5-6 with TRBJ2-3; D gene unclear. Germline CDR1 SGHDT, CDR2 YYEEEE. V shed 5 bases and J shed 8 bases, with 15 bases lying between them. The CDR3 has 13 residues. CDR3 DNA: TGTGCCAGCAGTTCTCCCCATTCGGGTACGCAGTATTTT. Amino acid sequence: CASSSPHSGTQYF.

The chain uses TRBV28 and TRBJ2-7, with 7 bases aligning to TRBD1. J was trimmed by 5 bases and V by 6 bases; bases with no gene match: 10. This CDR3 has 14 residues. From germline, CDR1 is MDHEN and CDR2 SYDVKM. This chain's CDR3 is CASSPWTGTHEQYF. The DNA for the CDR3 is TGTGCCAGCAGCCCTTGGACAGGAACCCACGAGCAGTACTTC.

The chain uses TRBV7-2 and TRBJ2-7; the match to TRBD1 covers 9 bases. CDR1 SGHTA and CDR2 FQGNSA come from the germline V gene. Losses at the gene ends were 1 base for V and 3 bases for J; bases not matched to a gene: 7. The CDR3 length is 16 residues. The CDR3 DNA reads TGTGCCAGCAGCTTAGGCCCCGGGGACAGGGACTACGAGCAGTACTTC. Translation: CASSLGPGDRDYEQYF.

The chain carries TRBV24-1 and TRBJ2-3; D is perhaps TRBD2 (5 bases). This CDR3 comprises 15 residues. CDR1 and CDR2 (germline): KGHDR, SFDVKD. V shed 4 bases and J shed 6 bases, with 16 bases lying between them. CDR3 in DNA: TGTGCCACCAGTGACCCGTCGGGGTCCCCGGATACGCAGTATTTT. It translates to CATSDPSGSPDTQYF.

This chain joins TRBV20-1 and TRBJ2-5, with D perhaps matching TRBD2 (5 bases). The CDR3 sequence is 15 residues long. V shed 6 bases and J shed 3 bases, with 20 bases lying between them. CDR1 and CDR2 (germline): DFQATT, SNEGSKA (reference sequence). Here the CDR3 reads CSATRYGVREETQYF. The CDR3 DNA reads as TGCAGTGCCACACGCTACGGGGTTCGGGAAGAGACCCAGTACTTC.

This chain uses TRBV29-1 with TRBJ1-2; no reliable D call. Germline V gives CDR1 SQVTM, CDR2 ANQGSEA. This CDR3 has 10 residues. Trimming removed 4 bases at V and 6 bases at J, with 6 bases between. The CDR3 region is CSVGQDGYTF. CDR3 nucleotides: TGCAGCGTTGGGCAGGATGGCTACACCTTC. The variable domain in full, completed from reference TRBV29-1 and TRBJ1-2, reads SAVISQKPSRDICQRGTSLTIQCQVDSQVTMMFWYRQQPGQSLTLIATANQGSEATYESGFVIDKFPISRPNLTFSTLTVSNMSPEDSSIYLCSVGQDGYTFGSGTRLTVV.

The chain links TRBV28 to TRBJ2-3; possibly TRBD1 or TRBD2 for D (5 bases each). Germline V CDR1 and CDR2: MDHEN, SYDVKM. Trimming took off 6 bases at V and 1 base at J, with 17 bases between the two ends. The CDR3 loop spans 16 amino acids. CDR3 nucleotides: TGTGCCAGCAGCTTCCCCGGGGACCCCCGCACAGATACGCAGTATTTT. Translating it yields CASSFPGDPRTDTQYF.